This T cell receptor (beta chain) was sequenced in a study of early T cells in non-severe SARS-CoV-2 infection. Study background: Chains stayed unpaired after sequencing of bulk RNA from unsorted whole blood.

Individually, cDNA molecules had unique molecular identifiers attached to them. MiXCR was run by TCRdb on the 5' RACE reads, yielding one entry per CDR3 protein. The sample consists of approximately 120,000 distinct CDR3 sequences, about 16% of them appearing once. The CDR3 totals 12 residues. CDR1 GTSNPN and CDR2 SVGIG come from the germline V gene (reference sequence). V gave up 1 base and J gave up 8 bases, with 11 bases separating them. Study observations and caveats: Private and CD4 specificities were missed by VDJdb matching, skewed to anti-spike CD8.

Concerning this clonotype: The target antigen is unknown.

This clonotype was sampled from an adult who was a healthcare worker with PCR-confirmed SARS-CoV-2 infection or an uninfected control (not recorded which). The sequencing sample was made of whole blood. This chain joins TRBV30 and TRBJ1-1; D uncertain. CDR3 nucleotides: TGTGCCTGGAGTGGCCTACCAGGAGAAGCTTTCTTT. Translation gives CAWSGLPGEAFF.